A selection of T cell receptor beta chains follows, all from one sample in a study of blood T cell repertoires in COVID-19. Clones were sequenced by immunoSEQ multiplex PCR, and TCRdb holds only the in-frame ones, with some missing. The profile shows 150,000 to 250,000 clones, approximately 83% of them singletons. The sequenced sample was PBMCs or T cells enriched from blood (not recorded which). These receptors were taken from a middle-aged man who had recovered from COVID-19. The conserved cysteine and the conserved F or W are not part of the CDR3 here.

J: TRBJ2-1
V: TRBV29-1
length: 12
CDR3: SVPTGLDFNEQF

J: TRBJ1-5
V: TRBV6-5
length: 13
CDR3: ASSYSYTGNQPQH

J: TRBJ2-1
V: TRBV7-8
length: 14
CDR3: ASSLVASGAYNEQF

J: TRBJ1-1
V: TRBV19
length: 11
CDR3: ASSITQRTEAF

J: TRBJ1-1
V: TRBV6-1
length: 12
CDR3: ASSESRGSTEAF

J: TRBJ2-1
V: TRBV18
length: 11
CDR3: ASSPPNLIEQF

J: TRBJ1-2
V: TRBV27
length: 14
CDR3: ASSLRQGPMSHGYT

J: TRBJ1-2
V: TRBV6-6
length: 15
CDR3: ASSPRTQGAPGMGYT

J: TRBJ2-7
V: TRBV18
length: 13
CDR3: ASSLVGGRLNEQY

J: TRBJ2-1
V: TRBV5-1
length: 16
CDR3: ASFEPLHLKRSYNEQF

J: TRBJ1-2
V: TRBV5-1
length: 12
CDR3: ASSLEAGNYGYT

J: TRBJ1-2
V: TRBV5-4
length: 10
CDR3: ASRTAGGGYT

J: TRBJ1-1
V: TRBV4-2
length: 13
CDR3: ASSQGDRANTEAF

J: TRBJ2-7
V: TRBV18
length: 14
CDR3: ASSPAGTNRGYEQY

J: TRBJ2-4
V: TRBV5-6
length: 12
CDR3: ASSWTGSRNIQY

J: TRBJ1-6
V: TRBV6-5
length: 13
CDR3: ASSYRGRGNSPLH

J: TRBJ2-5
V: TRBV5-1
length: 14
CDR3: ASSLDGSGGAETQY

J: TRBJ1-6
V: TRBV11-2
length: 15
CDR3: ASSPGQGAADNSPLH

J: TRBJ1-2
V: TRBV5-5
length: 11
CDR3: ASSRTGGGGYT

J: TRBJ2-2
V: TRBV5-4
length: 13
CDR3: ASSLNDRGPGELF

J: TRBJ2-1
V: TRBV7-2
length: 10
CDR3: ASTPGGNEQF